This record looks at one T cell receptor (beta chain) sequence and its context. The CDR3 spans 19 residues. Looked up from germline, CDR1 is MGHRA and CDR2 is YSYEKL. Germline trimming cut 0 bases from V and 7 bases from J; bases unmatched to any gene: 12. The data were obtained in a study of blood T cell repertoires in COVID-19. Generated by immunoSEQ multiplex PCR, the TCRdb table keeps only in-frame clones and is missing some. The sample shows about 190,000 clones, about 83% of them seen only once. The specimen sequenced was peripheral blood. This receptor was taken from a woman between 65 and 79 years old with active or convalescent COVID-19. The chain links TRBV4-1 to TRBJ2-1, with TRBD2 matching 13 bases. Here the CDR3 reads CASSQDLFGLAGAGNEQFF. Here the CDR3 DNA reads TGCGCCAGCAGCCAAGATCTGTTTGGACTAGCGGGAGCAGGAAATGAGCAGTTCTTC.